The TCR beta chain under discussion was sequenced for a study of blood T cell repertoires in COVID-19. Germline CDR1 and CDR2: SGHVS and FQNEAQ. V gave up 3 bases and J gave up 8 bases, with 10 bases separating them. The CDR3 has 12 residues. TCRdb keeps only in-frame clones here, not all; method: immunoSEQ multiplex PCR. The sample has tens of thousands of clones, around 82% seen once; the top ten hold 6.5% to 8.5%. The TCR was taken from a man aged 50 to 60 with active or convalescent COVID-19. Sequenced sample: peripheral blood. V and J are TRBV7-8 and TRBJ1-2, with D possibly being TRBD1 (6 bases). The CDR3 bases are TGTGCCAGCAGCTTTAGGGGGAGCGGCTACACCTTC. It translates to CASSFRGSGYTF.